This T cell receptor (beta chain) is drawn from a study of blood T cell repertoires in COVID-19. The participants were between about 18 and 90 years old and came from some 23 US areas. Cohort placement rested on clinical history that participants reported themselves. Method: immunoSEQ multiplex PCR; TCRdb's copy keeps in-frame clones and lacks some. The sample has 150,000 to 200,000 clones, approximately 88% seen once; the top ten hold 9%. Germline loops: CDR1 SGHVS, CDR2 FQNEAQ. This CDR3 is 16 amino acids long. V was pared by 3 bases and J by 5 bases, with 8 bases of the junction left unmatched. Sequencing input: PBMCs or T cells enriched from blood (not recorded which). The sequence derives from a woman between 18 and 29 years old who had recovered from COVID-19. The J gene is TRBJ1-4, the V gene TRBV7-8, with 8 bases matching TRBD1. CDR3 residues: CASSFPRGLSNEKLFF. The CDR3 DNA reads TGTGCCAGCAGCTTCCCCAGGGGGCTATCCAATGAAAAACTGTTTTTT.